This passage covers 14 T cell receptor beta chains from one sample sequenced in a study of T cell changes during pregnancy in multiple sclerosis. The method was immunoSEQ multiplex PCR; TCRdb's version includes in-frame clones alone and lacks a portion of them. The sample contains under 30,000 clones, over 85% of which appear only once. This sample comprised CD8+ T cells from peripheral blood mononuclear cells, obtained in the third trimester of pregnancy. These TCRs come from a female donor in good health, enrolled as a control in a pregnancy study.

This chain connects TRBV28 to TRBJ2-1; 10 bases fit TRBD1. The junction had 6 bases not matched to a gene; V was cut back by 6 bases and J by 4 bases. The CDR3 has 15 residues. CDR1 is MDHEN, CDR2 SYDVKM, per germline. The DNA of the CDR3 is TGTGCCAGCAGCCTCCGGGACAGGGGTTACAATGAGCAGTTCTTC. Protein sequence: CASSLRDRGYNEQFF.

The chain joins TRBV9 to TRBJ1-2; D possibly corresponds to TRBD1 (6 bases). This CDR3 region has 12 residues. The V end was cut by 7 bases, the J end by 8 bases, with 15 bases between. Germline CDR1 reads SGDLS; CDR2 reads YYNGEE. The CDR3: CASETHRDGYTF. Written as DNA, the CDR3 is TGTGCCAGCGAGACTCACAGGGACGGCTACACCTTC.

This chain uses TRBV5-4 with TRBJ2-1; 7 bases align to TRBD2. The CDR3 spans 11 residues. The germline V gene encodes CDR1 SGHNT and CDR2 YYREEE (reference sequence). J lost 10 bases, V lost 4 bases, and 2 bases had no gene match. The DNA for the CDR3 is TGTGCCAGCAGCATACTAGCGGAGCAGTTCTTC. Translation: CASSILAEQFF.

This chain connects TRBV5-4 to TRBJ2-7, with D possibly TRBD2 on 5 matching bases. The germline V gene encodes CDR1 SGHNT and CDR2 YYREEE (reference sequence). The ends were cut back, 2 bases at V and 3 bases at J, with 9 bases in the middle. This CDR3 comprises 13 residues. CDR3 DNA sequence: TGTGCCAGCAGCTTTACCGCGGGCTACGAGCAGTACTTC. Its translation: CASSFTAGYEQYF. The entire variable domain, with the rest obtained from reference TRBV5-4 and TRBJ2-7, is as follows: ETGVTQSPTHLIKTRGQQVTLRCSSQSGHNTVSWYQQALGQGPQFIFQYYREEENGRGNFPPRFSGLQFPNYSSELNVNALELDDSALYLCASSFTAGYEQYFGPGTRLTVT.

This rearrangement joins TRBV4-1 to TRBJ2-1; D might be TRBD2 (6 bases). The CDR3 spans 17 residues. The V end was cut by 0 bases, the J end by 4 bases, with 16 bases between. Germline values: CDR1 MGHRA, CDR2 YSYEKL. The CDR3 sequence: CASSQDTPGVFYNEQFF. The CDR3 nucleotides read TGCGCCAGCAGCCAAGATACCCCGGGAGTGTTTTACAATGAGCAGTTCTTC.

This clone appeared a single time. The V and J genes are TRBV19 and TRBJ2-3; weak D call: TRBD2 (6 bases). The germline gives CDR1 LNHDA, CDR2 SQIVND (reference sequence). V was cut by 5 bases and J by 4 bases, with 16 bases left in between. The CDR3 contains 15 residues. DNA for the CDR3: TGTGCCAGTAGTCCCCGGGACTGGGAGGCAGATACGCAGTATTTT. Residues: CASSPRDWEADTQYF.

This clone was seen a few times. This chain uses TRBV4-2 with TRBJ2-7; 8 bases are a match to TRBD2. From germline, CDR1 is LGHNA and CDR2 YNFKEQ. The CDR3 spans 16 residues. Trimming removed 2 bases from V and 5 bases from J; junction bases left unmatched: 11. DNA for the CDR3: TGTGCCAGCAGCCAAAACCACGGGGGGGCGTCGGACGAGCAGTACTTC. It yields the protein CASSQNHGGASDEQYF.

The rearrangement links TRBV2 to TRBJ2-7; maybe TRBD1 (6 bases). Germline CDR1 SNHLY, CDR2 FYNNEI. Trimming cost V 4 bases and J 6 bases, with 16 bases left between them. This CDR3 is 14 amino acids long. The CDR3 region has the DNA TGTGCCAGCAGTGGGACGTTTGGGGGCATCGAGCAGTACTTC. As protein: CASSGTFGGIEQYF.

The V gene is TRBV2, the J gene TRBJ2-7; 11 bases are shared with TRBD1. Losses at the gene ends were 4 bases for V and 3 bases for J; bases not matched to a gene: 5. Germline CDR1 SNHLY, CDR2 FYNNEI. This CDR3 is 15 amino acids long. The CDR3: CASSAGTGGRYEQYF. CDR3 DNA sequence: TGTGCCAGCAGTGCTGGGACAGGGGGGCGCTACGAGCAGTACTTC.

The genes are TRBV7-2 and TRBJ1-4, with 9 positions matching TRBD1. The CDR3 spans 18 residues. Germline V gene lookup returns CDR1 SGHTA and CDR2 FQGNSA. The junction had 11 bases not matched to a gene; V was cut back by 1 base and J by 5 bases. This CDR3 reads CASSLVLLLGTGNEKLFF. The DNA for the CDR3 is TGTGCCAGCAGCTTAGTTTTGTTGCTGGGGACAGGGAATGAAAAACTGTTTTTT.

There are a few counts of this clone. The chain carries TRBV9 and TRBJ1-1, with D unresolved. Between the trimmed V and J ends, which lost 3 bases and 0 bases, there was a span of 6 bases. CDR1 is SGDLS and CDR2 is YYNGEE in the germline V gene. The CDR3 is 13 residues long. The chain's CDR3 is CASSASLNTEAFF. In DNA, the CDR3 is TGTGCCAGCAGCGCCTCCCTGAACACTGAAGCTTTCTTT.

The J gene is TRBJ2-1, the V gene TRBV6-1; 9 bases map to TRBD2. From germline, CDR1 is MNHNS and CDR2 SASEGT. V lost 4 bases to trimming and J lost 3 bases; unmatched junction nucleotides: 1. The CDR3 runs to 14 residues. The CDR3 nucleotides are TGTGCCAGCAGTGGACTAGCGGACTACAATGAGCAGTTCTTC. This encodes CASSGLADYNEQFF.

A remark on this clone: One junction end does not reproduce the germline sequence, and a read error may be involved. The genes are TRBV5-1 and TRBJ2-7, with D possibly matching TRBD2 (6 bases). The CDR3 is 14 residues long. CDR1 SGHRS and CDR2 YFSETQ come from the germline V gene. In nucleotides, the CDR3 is TGCGCCAGCAGCTTGGTAACTAGCTCCGACGAGCAGTACTTC. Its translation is CASSLVTSSDEQYF.

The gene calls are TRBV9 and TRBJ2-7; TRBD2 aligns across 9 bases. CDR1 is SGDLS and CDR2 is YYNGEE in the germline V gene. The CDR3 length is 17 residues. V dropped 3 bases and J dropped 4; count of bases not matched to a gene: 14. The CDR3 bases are TGTGCCAGCAGCGGGGTCGGTTCAAGCGGGGGGCCTTACGAGCAGTACTTC. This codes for CASSGVGSSGGPYEQYF.